A selection of T cell receptor beta chains follows, all from one sample in a study of cytomegalovirus exposure and HLA in healthy donors. TCRdb's table, derived via immunoSEQ multiplex PCR, lists solely in-frame clones and lacks some. Among 130,000 to 150,000 clones listed, about 76% were seen once. The sample taken for sequencing was PBMCs. The receptors originated from a man aged 18 to 35 in good health and CMV-seronegative. Each CDR3 is given with its conserved first and last residue.

>TRBV19
CASSVHLKGARSNYGYTF
>TRBV6-5
CASSYLTRTGKYGYTF
>TRBV2
CASRHSGGLPYGYTF
>TRBV5-6
CASSLPVFADTEAFF
>TRBV9
CASSVEASGRGEQYF
>TRBV9
CASSAGGRTLNTEAFF
>TRBV30
CAWSVTGLAYEQYF
>TRBV7-3
CASSPPGGTEAFF
>TRBV7-6
CASSPGGRNTIYF
>TRBV7-2
CASSTGIGYTF
>TRBV2
CAGDREMNTEAFF
>TRBV10-2
CASIPQILPYNEQFF
>TRBV18
CASSPYWTEGNQPQHF
>TRBV10-1
CASSESLGGRAYEQYF
>TRBV5-8
CASSSRTGRGTGELFF
>TRBV9
CASSAGTGLYEQYF
>TRBV7-9
CASSLSGATDTQYF
>TRBV5-1
CASSLGQGPPDEQYF
>TRBV28
CASSSEDRVHHEKLFF
>TRBV25-1
CASSPQGVGTEAFF
>TRBV5-1
CASSAGTGQVEAFF
>TRBV5-6
CASSLRGSAEAFF
>TRBV6-1
CASSAGLDRANYGYTF
>TRBV15
CATSRTIAGSYNEQFF
>TRBV4-1
CASSQAALAGDIKETQYF
>TRBV7-7
CASSPTSGRRETQYF
>TRBV28
CASSDWTGTGSYEQYF
>TRBV6-5
CASSLYVAQGPQHF
>TRBV7-8
CASSPGGRAYGYTF
>TRBV6-5
CASSSKIYATNEKLFF
>TRBV27
CASSLSGSYEQYF
>TRBV27
CASRDRGLRTDTQYF
>TRBV7-9
CASSFSGQEQFF
>TRBV7-6
CASSLDGTPRLALSNEQFF
>TRBV7-3
CASSLTSRTGGAFF
>TRBV6-5
CASSSHSGGATDTQYF
>TRBV29-1
CSVEGTDSGRAGEQYF
>TRBV30
CAWSRTGGTLTEAFF
>TRBV5-8
CASSSTGGFREQFF
>TRBV2
CASSRTGQGASNEQFF
>TRBV5-4
CASSGRVAGGGDEQFF
>TRBV18
CASSPGGDGYTF
>TRBV7-2
CASSLVPVLLAKNIQYF
>TRBV28
CASSLGTGAALITDTQYF
>TRBV7-2
CASSLINEQYF
>TRBV6-1
CASSINREQYF
>TRBV28
CASSQLTLTGLGLFF
>TRBV4-1
CASSQDPTTGEETQYF
>TRBV7-9
CASSLGTSGAYNEQFF
>TRBV28
CASRTPGGEPNYGYTF
>TRBV13
CASSSQSLGYGYTF
>TRBV11-3
CASSLRGGVMNTEAFF
>TRBV30
CAWSGTGGAFNYGYTF
>TRBV6-5
CASSGRLAGVEQFF